What follows are 15 T cell receptor beta chains derived from one specimen sequenced in a study of cytomegalovirus exposure and HLA in healthy donors. Researchers ran the PCR with 60 Vbeta and 13 Jbeta primers. Clones were read by immunoSEQ multiplex PCR, and TCRdb kept only the in-frame ones, dropping some. Of about 95,000 clones listed, around three quarters are singletons. What was sequenced was PBMCs. These receptors were taken from a man aged 25-40 years in good health and CMV-seropositive.

The J gene is TRBJ1-1, the V gene TRBV19; no definite D call. Germline CDR1 reads LNHDA; CDR2 reads SQIVND (reference sequence). This CDR3 has 16 amino acids. V was cut by 5 bases and J by 0 bases, with 16 bases left in between. The CDR3 region has the DNA TGTGCCAGTAGTCCCGGGTCCAGAGGCTTGAACACTGAAGCTTTCTTT. Residues: CASSPGSRGLNTEAFF.

The chain is built from TRBV19 and TRBJ1-2; D is undetermined. The germline gives CDR1 LNHDA, CDR2 SQIVND (reference sequence). Trimming removed 7 bases from V and 0 bases from J, with 12 bases in between. This CDR3 is built from 14 residues. This chain's CDR3 is CASTAFGANYGYTF. The CDR3 DNA is TGTGCCAGTACCGCGTTTGGAGCTAACTATGGCTACACCTTC. The variable domain in full, with the rest retrieved from reference TRBV19 and TRBJ1-2, is DGGITQSPKYLFRKEGQNVTLSCEQNLNHDAMYWYRQDPGQGLRLIYYSQIVNDFQKGDIAEGYSVSREKKESFPLTVTSAQKNPTAFYLCASTAFGANYGYTFGSGTRLTVV.

CDR3 amino acids: CASSSSTGGLYNEQFF. As DNA, the CDR3 is TGTGCCAGCAGTTCTAGCACAGGGGGGCTTTACAATGAGCAGTTCTTC. The rearrangement joins TRBV27 to TRBJ2-1, with TRBD1 identical over 8 bases. This CDR3 spans 16 amino acids. Germline CDR1 reads MNHEY; CDR2 reads SMNVEV (reference sequence). V trimming: 4 bases; J trimming: 4 bases; junction bases outside the gene matches: 9.

V and J are TRBV29-1 and TRBJ2-5; D perhaps matches TRBD1 (5 bases). Germline-derived CDR1 and CDR2 are SQVTM and ANQGSEA. The CDR3 loop spans 11 amino acids. Deletions cut 5 bases from V and 2 bases from J, with 6 bases between. The CDR3 DNA follows: TGCAGCGTTAGACAGCAAGAGACCCAGTACTTC. It yields the protein CSVRQQETQYF.

The V call is TRBV10-2, the J call TRBJ2-7, with 7 bases identical to TRBD2. This CDR3 has 13 amino acids. CDR1 and CDR2 (germline): WSHSY, SAAADI. The V segment lost 10 bases and the J segment 3 bases; nucleotides outside the gene matches: 9. CDR3 loop: CATQLANLYEQYF. CDR3 coding DNA: TGCGCCACGCAACTAGCGAACCTCTACGAGCAGTACTTC.

The rearrangement uses TRBV7-9 and TRBJ2-4; 10 positions match TRBD2. The CDR3 runs 15 residues. Trimming at V came to 5 bases and at J to 9 bases, leaving 10 bases not matched to a gene. Germline CDR1 SEHNR, CDR2 FQNEAQ (reference sequence). CDR3 in DNA: TGTGCCAGCAGCCCCAGCGGGGGGGACTATATCATTCAGTACTTC. The encoded protein is CASSPSGGDYIIQYF.

The genes are TRBV27 and TRBJ1-1, with a tentative D call TRBD1 (6 bases). V was shortened by 2 bases and J by 5 bases, with 18 bases between the two germline ends. The CDR3 contains 16 residues. Germline V CDR1 and CDR2: MNHEY, SMNVEV (reference sequence). CDR3 sequence reads: CASSLTRQAMWTEAFF. The DNA of the CDR3 is TGTGCCAGCAGTTTAACCAGACAGGCTATGTGGACTGAAGCTTTCTTT.

The chain uses TRBV5-1 and TRBJ1-1; D not resolved. This CDR3 is built from 14 residues. V was shortened by 4 bases and J by 6 bases, with 16 bases between the two germline ends. Germline values: CDR1 SGHRS, CDR2 YFSETQ. The chain's CDR3 is CASSPKETSAEAFF. The CDR3 DNA follows: TGCGCCAGCAGCCCCAAGGAGACGAGTGCTGAAGCTTTCTTT.

The chain has TRBV5-1 and TRBJ1-2; D unclear. V lost 3 bases and J lost 3, with 12 bases in between. This CDR3 is built from 14 residues. The V gene's germline CDR1 is SGHRS and CDR2 YFSETQ. The CDR3 region has the DNA TGCGCCAGCAGCTCCCAGGCCTTTGACTATGGCTACACCTTC. This encodes CASSSQAFDYGYTF. Full variable domain (rest looked up from reference TRBV5-1 and TRBJ1-2): KAGVTQTPRYLIKTRGQQVTLSCSPISGHRSVSWYQQTPGQGLQFLFEYFSETQRNKGNFPGRFSGRQFSNSRSEMNVSTLELGDSALYLCASSSQAFDYGYTFGSGTRLTVV.

V is TRBV7-2 and J is TRBJ2-5; 13 bases agree with TRBD2. The germline V gene has CDR1 SGHTA and CDR2 FQGNSA. V lost 7 bases, J lost 5 bases, and 4 bases stayed unmatched. CDR3 length: 14 residues. The CDR3 loop is CASIWTSGGETQYF. The CDR3 DNA reads TGTGCCAGCATCTGGACTAGCGGGGGTGAGACCCAGTACTTC.

This clone was detected only a few times. The chain joins TRBV19 to TRBJ1-3, with D possibly matching TRBD1 (5 bases). Trimming took off 6 bases at V and 0 bases at J, with 6 bases between the two ends. Germline loops: CDR1 LNHDA, CDR2 SQIVND (reference sequence). This CDR3 contains 13 residues. In DNA form, the CDR3 reads TGTGCCAGTAGGGACAACTCTGGAAACACCATATATTTT. Its protein product is CASRDNSGNTIYF.

This sequence joins TRBV28 and TRBJ2-5; 7 bases are a match to TRBD1. Germline lookup yields CDR1 MDHEN and CDR2 SYDVKM. J gave up 4 bases and V 7 bases, and 15 bases lay outside the gene matches. The CDR3 sequence is 16 residues long. The CDR3 sequence: CASTFNRGRSGETQYF. The CDR3 coding sequence is TGTGCCAGCACATTCAACAGGGGCCGGAGCGGAGAGACCCAGTACTTC.

The J gene is TRBJ2-7, the V gene TRBV19; 7 bases align to TRBD1. The CDR3 extends over 14 amino acids. Germline trimming cut 2 bases from V and 3 bases from J; bases unmatched to any gene: 4. Germline loops: CDR1 LNHDA, CDR2 SQIVND (reference sequence). The chain's CDR3 is CASSINRDSYEQYF. CDR3 DNA: TGTGCCAGTAGTATAAATAGGGACAGCTACGAGCAGTACTTC. Looking up the rest from reference TRBV19 and TRBJ2-7 gives the full variable domain: DGGITQSPKYLFRKEGQNVTLSCEQNLNHDAMYWYRQDPGQGLRLIYYSQIVNDFQKGDIAEGYSVSREKKESFPLTVTSAQKNPTAFYLCASSINRDSYEQYFGPGTRLTVT.

V usage is TRBV19 and J usage is TRBJ1-2; D is undetermined. The CDR3 is made up of 14 amino acids. The V gene's germline CDR1 is LNHDA and CDR2 SQIVND (reference sequence). Trimming left V 5 bases short and J 7 bases short, with 17 bases between. Here the CDR3 DNA reads TGTGCCAGTAGTTCTGGTTCGGGCAGCGGTGGCTACACCTTC. This sequence encodes CASSSGSGSGGYTF.

The chain carries TRBV18 and TRBJ1-2, with 7 positions matching TRBD1. V shed 6 bases and J 8 bases; nucleotides not matched to a gene: 6. The CDR3 covers 12 residues. Germline loops: CDR1 KGHSH, CDR2 LQKENI. CDR3 residues: CASSPTGSGYTF. The CDR3 DNA is TGTGCCAGCTCCCCGACAGGGAGCGGCTACACCTTC.